This TCR beta chain was found in a study of cytomegalovirus exposure and HLA in healthy donors. V shed 2 bases, J shed 8 bases, and the junction held 9 bases outside the gene matches. The CDR3 length is 15 residues. Germline V gene lookup returns CDR1 SGDLS and CDR2 YYNGEE. To note about this clone: Antigen specificity is unknown.

Study-wide findings and caveats: Usually a TCR sequence was rare, but some public TCRs were found in many donors. A list of roughly 160 TCR beta chains associated with cytomegalovirus was given. It was reported that the classifier diagnosed cytomegalovirus status with high specificity and sensitivity in both the original and validation cohorts. According to a subsequent analysis, TCR clusters identified in the first cohort showed a tendency to co-occur across the approximately 130 validation repertoires.

Assay used: immunoSEQ multiplex PCR; TCRdb lists only in-frame clones, some missing. This sample yields some 170,000 clones, of which about 87% are seen a single time; roughly 1.5% belongs to the top ten. The sample comprised PBMCs. The chain employs TRBV9 and TRBJ2-1; 8 bases map to TRBD2. This receptor was taken from a young woman in good health and CMV-seronegative. CDR3 nucleotides: TGTGCCAGCAGCGTGGGGACTAGTAATAGGGATGAGCAGTTCTTC. Amino acid sequence: CASSVGTSNRDEQFF.